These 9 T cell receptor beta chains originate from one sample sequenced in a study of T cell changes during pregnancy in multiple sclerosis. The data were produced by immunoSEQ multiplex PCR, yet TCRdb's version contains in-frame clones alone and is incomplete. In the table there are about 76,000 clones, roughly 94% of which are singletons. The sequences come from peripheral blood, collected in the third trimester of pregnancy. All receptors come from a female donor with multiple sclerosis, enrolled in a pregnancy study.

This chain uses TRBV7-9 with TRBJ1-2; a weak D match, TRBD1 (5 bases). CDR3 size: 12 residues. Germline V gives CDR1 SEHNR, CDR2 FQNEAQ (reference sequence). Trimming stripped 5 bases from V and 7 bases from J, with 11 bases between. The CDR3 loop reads CASSEGVLGYTF. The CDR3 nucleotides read TGTGCCAGCAGCGAAGGGGTGCTTGGCTACACCTTC.

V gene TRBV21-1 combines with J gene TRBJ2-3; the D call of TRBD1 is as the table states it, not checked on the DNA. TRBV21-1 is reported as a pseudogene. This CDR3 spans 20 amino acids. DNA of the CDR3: TGTGCCAGCACCAATCAAGGGGGACAGGGGTCGCCCTATATCACAGATACGCAGTATTTT. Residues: CASTNQGGQGSPYITDTQYF.

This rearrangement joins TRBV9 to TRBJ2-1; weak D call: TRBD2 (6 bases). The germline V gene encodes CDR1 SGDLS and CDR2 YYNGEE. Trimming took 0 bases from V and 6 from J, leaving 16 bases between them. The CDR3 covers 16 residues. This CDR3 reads CASSVAAEGAGNEQFF. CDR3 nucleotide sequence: TGTGCCAGCAGCGTAGCCGCTGAGGGAGCGGGCAATGAGCAGTTCTTC.

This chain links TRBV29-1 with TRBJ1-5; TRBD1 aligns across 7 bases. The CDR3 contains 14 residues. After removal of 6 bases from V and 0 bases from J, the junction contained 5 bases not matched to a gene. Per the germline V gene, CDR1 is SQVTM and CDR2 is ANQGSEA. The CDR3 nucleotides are TGCAGCGTCCGGGACAGAAATAGCAATCAGCCCCAGCATTTT. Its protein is CSVRDRNSNQPQHF.

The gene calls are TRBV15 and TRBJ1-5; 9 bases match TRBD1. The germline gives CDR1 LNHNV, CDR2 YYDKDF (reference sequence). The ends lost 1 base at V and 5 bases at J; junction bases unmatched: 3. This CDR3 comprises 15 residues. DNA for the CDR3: TGTGCCACCAGCAGAGGGGACAGGGCTGATCAGCCCCAGCATTTT. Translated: CATSRGDRADQPQHF.

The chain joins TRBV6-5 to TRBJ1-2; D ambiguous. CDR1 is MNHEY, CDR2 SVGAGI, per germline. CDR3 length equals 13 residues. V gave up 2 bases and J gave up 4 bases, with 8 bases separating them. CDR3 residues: CASSYVPVYGYTF. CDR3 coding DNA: TGTGCCAGCAGTTACGTTCCGGTCTATGGCTACACCTTC.

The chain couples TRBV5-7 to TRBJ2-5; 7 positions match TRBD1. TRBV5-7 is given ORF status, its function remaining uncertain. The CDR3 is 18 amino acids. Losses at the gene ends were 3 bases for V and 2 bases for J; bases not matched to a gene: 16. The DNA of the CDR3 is TGTGCCAGCAGCTCCAAAACGAAGAAGGGACAGCCGCAAGAGACCCAGTACTTC. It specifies CASSSKTKKGQPQETQYF.

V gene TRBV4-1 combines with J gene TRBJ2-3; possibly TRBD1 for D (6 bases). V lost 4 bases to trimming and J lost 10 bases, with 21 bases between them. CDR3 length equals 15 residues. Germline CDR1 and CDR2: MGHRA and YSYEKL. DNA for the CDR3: TGCGCCAGCAGCCCTCTAGGACAGTCCGTGGGATCGCAGTATTTT. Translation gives CASSPLGQSVGSQYF.

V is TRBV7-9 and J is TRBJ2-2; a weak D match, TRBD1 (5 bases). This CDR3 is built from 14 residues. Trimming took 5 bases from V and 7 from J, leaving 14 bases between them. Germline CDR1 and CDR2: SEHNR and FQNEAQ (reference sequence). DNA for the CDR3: TGTGCCAGCAGCCTAAGACAGAGCCACGGGGAGCTGTTTTTT. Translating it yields CASSLRQSHGELFF.